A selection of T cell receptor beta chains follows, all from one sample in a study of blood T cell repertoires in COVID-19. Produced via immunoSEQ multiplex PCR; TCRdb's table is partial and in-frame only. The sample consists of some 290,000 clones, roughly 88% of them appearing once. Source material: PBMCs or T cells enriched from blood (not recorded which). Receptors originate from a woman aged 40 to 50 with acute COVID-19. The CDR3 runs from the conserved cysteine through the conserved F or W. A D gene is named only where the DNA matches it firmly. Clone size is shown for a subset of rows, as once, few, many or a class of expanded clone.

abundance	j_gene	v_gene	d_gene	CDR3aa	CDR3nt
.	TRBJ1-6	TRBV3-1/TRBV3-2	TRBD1	CASSPDRDSSPLHF	TGTGCCAGCAGCCCGGACAGGGATAGTTCACCCCTCCACTTT
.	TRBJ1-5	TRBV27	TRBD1	CASRATGGGQPQHF	TGTGCCAGCCGAGCGACAGGGGGCGGTCAGCCCCAGCATTTT
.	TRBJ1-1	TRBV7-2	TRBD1	CASSTQGQGMVTEAFF	TGTGCCAGCAGCACCCAAGGACAGGGAATGGTCACTGAAGCTTTCTTT
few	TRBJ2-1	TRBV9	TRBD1	CASSGTGSSYNEQFF	TGTGCCAGCAGCGGGACAGGGAGCTCCTACAATGAGCAGTTCTTC
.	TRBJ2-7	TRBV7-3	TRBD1	CASSISGTALDEQYF	TGTGCCAGCAGCATATCCGGGACAGCGCTAGACGAGCAGTACTTC
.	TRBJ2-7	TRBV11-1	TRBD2	CASSSGGLFYEQYF	TGTGCCAGCAGCTCGGGGGGGCTGTTTTACGAGCAGTACTTC
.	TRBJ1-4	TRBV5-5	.	CASSLVGGTNEKLFF	TGTGCCAGCAGCTTGGTCGGAGGCACTAATGAAAAACTGTTTTTT
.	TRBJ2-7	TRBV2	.	CAANIRGGYEQYF	TGTGCCGCCAATATAAGGGGGGGCTACGAGCAGTACTTC
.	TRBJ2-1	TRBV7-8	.	CASSETSSSYNEQFF	TGTGCCAGCAGTGAGACTTCTAGCTCCTACAATGAGCAGTTCTTC
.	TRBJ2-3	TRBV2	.	CASRSRRSSTDTQYF	TGTGCCAGCAGAAGTAGGAGATCAAGCACAGATACGCAGTATTTT
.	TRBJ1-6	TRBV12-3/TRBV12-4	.	CASSGGAAPLHF	TGTGCCAGCAGCGGGGGGGCAGCTCCCCTCCACTTT